These 28 T cell receptor beta chains share one sample of origin, sequenced in a study of blood T cell repertoires in COVID-19. Generated by immunoSEQ multiplex PCR, the TCRdb table keeps only in-frame clones and is missing some. In the table there are about 200,000 clones, roughly nine tenths of which are singletons. What was sequenced was PBMCs or T cells enriched from blood (not recorded which). These receptor sequences come from a woman aged 18-29 years who had recovered from COVID-19.

The chain joins TRBV3-1 (or the pseudogene TRBV3-2) to TRBJ2-2; D not certain. V gave up 0 bases and J gave up 6 bases, with 5 bases separating them. Germline V gene lookup returns CDR1 LGHDT and CDR2 YNNKEL (reference sequence). The CDR3 loop spans 13 amino acids. The chain's CDR3 is CASSQDLSGELFF. The CDR3 coding sequence is TGTGCCAGCAGCCAAGATCTTTCCGGGGAGCTGTTTTTT.

Comment on this clone: Other DNA sequences in this specimen translate into the identical CDR3. The chain uses TRBV28 and TRBJ2-2; D gene ambiguous. This CDR3 is 12 amino acids long. V lost 5 bases to trimming and J lost 4 bases, with 5 bases between them. The V gene's germline CDR1 is MDHEN and CDR2 SYDVKM. CDR3 protein: CASSLLTGELFF. The CDR3 region has the DNA TGTGCCAGCAGTCTTCTCACCGGGGAGCTGTTTTTT.

In regard to this clone: This CDR3 is also generated by other DNA sequences in the sample. V and J are TRBV13 and TRBJ2-3; 9 positions match TRBD2. The CDR3 totals 15 residues. Looked up from germline, CDR1 is PRHDT and CDR2 is FYEKMQ (reference sequence). With V trimmed by 3 bases and J by 6 bases, 7 bases remained unmatched. The CDR3 reads CASSLGSGGGDTQYF. The CDR3 bases are TGTGCCAGCAGCTTGGGTAGCGGGGGAGGGGATACGCAGTATTTT.

This rearrangement joins TRBV4-1 to TRBJ1-5; D may be TRBD1 (6 bases). Germline V gene lookup returns CDR1 MGHRA and CDR2 YSYEKL. Trimming removed 0 bases from V and 5 bases from J, with 14 bases in between. The CDR3 is 16 amino acids. In DNA form, the CDR3 reads TGCGCCAGCAGCCAAGAAAGGACAGTCCCGGATCAGCCCCAGCATTTT. This sequence encodes CASSQERTVPDQPQHF.

The chain has TRBV28 and TRBJ1-1, with D possibly matching TRBD1 (5 bases). Germline values: CDR1 MDHEN, CDR2 SYDVKM. Trimming shortened V by 5 bases and J by 11 bases, and 18 bases separated the two germline ends. This CDR3 spans 13 amino acids. In nucleotides, the CDR3 is TGTGCCAGCAGTAGTAGGACATACGTGGAGGCTTTCTTT. Protein: CASSSRTYVEAFF.

This chain's CDR3 is CASSVDPGADQPQHF. The DNA of the CDR3 is TGTGCCAGCAGCGTAGATCCGGGTGCCGATCAGCCCCAGCATTTT. The chain carries TRBV9 and TRBJ1-5; D remains ambiguous. The V end lost 0 bases, the J end lost 5 bases, and 12 bases lay between the germline ends. Germline CDR1 is SGDLS and CDR2 is YYNGEE. This CDR3 region has 15 residues.

The rearrangement uses TRBV12-3 or TRBV12-4 and TRBJ2-7; D unresolved. V lost 6 bases and J lost 0, with 9 bases in between. The CDR3 runs 13 residues. Here the CDR3 DNA reads TGTGCCAGCAGGCGAGCAAGCTCCTACGAGCAGTACTTC. It specifies CASRRASSYEQYF.

As to this clone: This specimen includes other DNA sequences encoding the same CDR3. The chain has TRBV28 and TRBJ2-3; 9 bases are shared with TRBD1. CDR1 MDHEN and CDR2 SYDVKM come from the germline V gene. The CDR3 is made up of 14 amino acids. With V trimmed by 6 bases and J by 3 bases, 4 bases remained unmatched. CDR3 residues: CASRGDRETDTQYF. CDR3 nucleotides: TGTGCCAGCAGGGGGGACAGGGAAACAGATACGCAGTATTTT.

This sequence joins TRBV13 and TRBJ1-2; no reliable D call. The germline gives CDR1 PRHDT, CDR2 FYEKMQ (reference sequence). V lost 8 bases to trimming and J lost 8 bases, with 6 bases between them. The CDR3 extends over 9 amino acids. CDR3 nucleotides: TGTGCCAGCGGGGAGGGCTACACCTTC. This codes for CASGEGYTF.

The CDR3 loop is CASSPRQGAKNEQYF. The CDR3 region has the DNA TGTGCCAGCAGCCCGCGACAGGGGGCGAAAAACGAGCAGTACTTC. The V gene is TRBV5-4, the J gene TRBJ2-7, with 10 positions matching TRBD1. Germline V gene lookup returns CDR1 SGHNT and CDR2 YYREEE (reference sequence). CDR3 size: 15 residues. V was clipped by 4 bases and J by 5 bases; unmatched bases: 9.

The chain joins TRBV5-1 to TRBJ2-7, with 7 nucleotides matching TRBD1. CDR3 size: 15 residues. CDR1 is SGHRS, CDR2 YFSETQ, per germline. V trimming: 4 bases; J trimming: 3 bases; junction bases outside the gene matches: 10. The CDR3 coding sequence is TGCGCCAGCAGCCCGGCCACCCGACAGGGCTACGAGCAGTACTTC. Its protein product is CASSPATRQGYEQYF.

This clone was seen once. The V gene is TRBV5-6, the J gene TRBJ2-3; perhaps TRBD1 as D (5 bases). Between the trimmed V and J ends, which lost 3 bases and 7 bases, there was a span of 9 bases. The germline V gene has CDR1 SGHDT and CDR2 YYEEEE. This CDR3 contains 12 residues. The CDR3 nucleotides are TGTGCCAGCAGCTCCAGGGCTAATACGCAGTATTTT. This sequence encodes CASSSRANTQYF.

The V gene is TRBV6-4, the J gene TRBJ2-1, with D possibly TRBD2 on 5 matching bases. The CDR3 sequence is 14 residues long. Germline V gene lookup returns CDR1 MRHNA and CDR2 SNTAGT. Trimming cost V 4 bases and J 8 bases, with 15 bases left between them. The CDR3 sequence is CASSADSDLDEQFF. Here the CDR3 DNA reads TGTGCCAGCAGTGCTGATAGCGATCTGGATGAGCAGTTCTTC.

The V gene is TRBV3-1 (or the pseudogene TRBV3-2), the J gene TRBJ1-3, with TRBD1 matching 9 bases. Germline V CDR1 and CDR2: LGHDT, YNNKEL (reference sequence). Trimming cost V 4 bases and J 0 bases; bases outside gene matches: 7. The CDR3 consists of 17 residues. The CDR3 is CASSPYLQGASGNTIYF. CDR3 in DNA: TGTGCCAGCAGCCCTTACCTACAGGGGGCCTCTGGAAACACCATATATTTT.

The DNA for the CDR3 is TGTGCCAGCAGCCAGGACAGAGGAAACTATGGCTACACCTTC. It specifies CASSQDRGNYGYTF. The chain combines TRBV2 with TRBJ1-2, with D possibly TRBD1 on 6 matching bases. CDR3 length equals 14 residues. Trimming shortened V by 6 bases and J by 2 bases, and 13 bases separated the two germline ends. The V gene's germline CDR1 is SNHLY and CDR2 FYNNEI.

The DNA for the CDR3 is TGCGCCAGTAATGCGACCCGGGGGAACACTGAAGCTTTCTTT. This encodes CASNATRGNTEAFF. V and J are TRBV10-1 and TRBJ1-1; D gene unclear. The V gene lost 9 bases and the J gene lost 1 base, with 15 bases spanning the gap. The CDR3 has 14 amino acids. In germline, CDR1 is WNHNN, CDR2 SYGVQD (reference sequence).

V gene TRBV7-9 combines with J gene TRBJ2-5, with D unresolved. The CDR3 contains 12 residues. Per the germline V gene, CDR1 is SEHNR and CDR2 is FQNEAQ (reference sequence). Trimming took 6 bases from V and 4 from J, leaving 9 bases between them. CDR3 in amino acids: CASSPRLETQYF. The CDR3 DNA reads TGTGCCAGCAGTCCTAGACTAGAGACCCAGTACTTC.

The rearrangement links TRBV7-9 to TRBJ2-7; 10 positions agree with TRBD1. Germline V gene sequence: CDR1 SEHNR, CDR2 FQNEAQ (reference sequence). Unmatched junction bases numbered 9, after V lost 1 base and J lost 6 bases. The CDR3 is 16 amino acids. The CDR3 loop reads CASSLGYGTGEGEQYF. The CDR3 DNA sequence: TGTGCCAGCAGCTTAGGATACGGGACAGGGGAAGGCGAGCAGTACTTC.

V usage is TRBV3-1 (or the pseudogene TRBV3-2) and J usage is TRBJ2-1; tentative D call: TRBD2 (6 bases). V shed 4 bases and J shed 10 bases, with 14 bases lying between them. CDR1 is LGHDT and CDR2 is YNNKEL in the germline V gene (reference sequence). This CDR3 is built from 13 residues. CDR3 coding DNA: TGTGCCAGCAGCCTTCTCCTACGGGGGGAGCAGTTCTTC. Protein sequence: CASSLLLRGEQFF.

V usage is TRBV7-3 and J usage is TRBJ2-1; TRBD2 matches 11 bases. Germline V gene lookup returns CDR1 SGHTA and CDR2 FQGTGA. The CDR3 contains 15 residues. The J segment lost 8 bases and the V segment lost 5 bases, leaving 8 bases of the junction unmatched. CDR3 sequence reads: CASSVAGGRVDEQFF. In DNA, the CDR3 is TGTGCCAGCAGCGTAGCGGGGGGGCGGGTCGATGAGCAGTTCTTC.

This chain joins TRBV6-5 and TRBJ2-7; D remains ambiguous. V was cut by 7 bases and J by 0 bases, with 7 bases left in between. The CDR3 sequence is 12 residues long. The germline V gene has CDR1 MNHEY and CDR2 SVGAGI. CDR3 sequence: CASTNVSYEQYF. The CDR3 DNA follows: TGTGCCAGCACTAACGTCTCCTACGAGCAGTACTTC.

By its share, this clone is medium-sized. This chain joins TRBV15 and TRBJ1-2; no reliable D call. The CDR3 has 13 residues. The V end lost 4 bases, the J end lost 8 bases, and 14 bases lay between the germline ends. Looked up from germline, CDR1 is LNHNV and CDR2 is YYDKDF (reference sequence). CDR3 in amino acids: CATSISENGGYTF. In DNA form, the CDR3 reads TGTGCCACCAGCATCTCAGAGAACGGGGGCTACACCTTC.

The CDR3, as DNA: TGTGCCAGCAGTGACCCTAACTACGAGCAGTACTTC. It encodes CASSDPNYEQYF. The rearrangement links TRBV25-1 to TRBJ2-7, with D uncertain. The CDR3 sequence is 12 residues long. The V end was cut by 3 bases, the J end by 3 bases, with 6 bases between. The V gene's germline CDR1 is MGHDK and CDR2 SYGVNS.

This chain joins TRBV6-5 and TRBJ1-5; 7 bases map to TRBD1. CDR1 is MNHEY and CDR2 is SVGAGI in the germline V gene. V lost 4 bases to trimming and J lost 6 bases; unmatched junction nucleotides: 9. The CDR3 totals 15 residues. The CDR3 reads CASSFSQGIGQPQHF. In DNA form, the CDR3 reads TGTGCCAGCAGTTTTTCACAGGGGATCGGTCAGCCCCAGCATTTT.

The chain uses TRBV13 and TRBJ2-2; 9 nucleotides align to TRBD1. Trimming took 5 bases from V and 4 from J; bases not matched to a gene: 5. Germline CDR1 reads PRHDT; CDR2 reads FYEKMQ (reference sequence). CDR3 length: 15 amino acids. The CDR3 coding sequence is TGTGCCAGCAGCCCAGGACAGGGGAGCACCGGGGAGCTGTTTTTT. Protein sequence: CASSPGQGSTGELFF.

This CDR3 reads CASRSTAVSYNEQFF. As DNA, the CDR3 is TGTGCCAGCAGATCAACAGCCGTCTCCTACAATGAGCAGTTCTTC. V usage is TRBV27 and J usage is TRBJ2-1, with D hard to call. V lost 6 bases, J lost 0 bases, and 12 bases lay in between. The CDR3 is 15 amino acids. CDR1 is MNHEY, CDR2 SMNVEV, per germline (reference sequence).

V usage is TRBV9 and J usage is TRBJ2-7, with a weak D call TRBD1 (5 bases). Per the germline V gene, CDR1 is SGDLS and CDR2 is YYNGEE. The CDR3 runs 15 residues. V was shortened by 0 bases and J by 0 bases, with 10 bases between the two germline ends. The CDR3, as DNA: TGTGCCAGCAGCGTAGACACAGGCAGCTCCTACGAGCAGTACTTC. It encodes CASSVDTGSSYEQYF.

The gene calls are TRBV7-9 and TRBJ1-2; tentative D call: TRBD1 (6 bases). This CDR3 is 17 amino acids long. The V gene's germline CDR1 is SEHNR and CDR2 FQNEAQ (reference sequence). V was shortened by 5 bases and J by 2 bases, with 21 bases between the two germline ends. Here the CDR3 reads CASSPGVGDTINYGYTF. The CDR3 DNA follows: TGTGCCAGCAGCCCGGGCGTAGGGGACACCATCAACTATGGCTACACCTTC.